Detailed here is one T cell receptor (beta chain). Measured with immunoSEQ multiplex PCR; TCRdb has only the in-frame clones, and not every one. The table shows around 400,000 clones, with around 92% occurring only once. The V gene's germline CDR1 is SGHTS and CDR2 YDEGEE. This CDR3 is built from 16 residues. V was trimmed by 4 bases and J by 0 bases, leaving 16 bases between them. Two negative PCRs, clearance, or symptom resolution had been documented for recovered Cohort 3 donors. This sample was included in a study of blood T cell repertoires in COVID-19. Study details: PBMCs, B-cell-depleted T cells, or T cells provided the cDNA or gDNA that made up the material.

V usage is TRBV5-8 and J usage is TRBJ1-1; no clear D. Sample: PBMCs or T cells enriched from blood (not recorded which). This TCR came from a woman aged 25 to 39 who had recovered from COVID-19. The CDR3 sequence is CASSPAGKQLNTEAFF. In nucleotides, the CDR3 is TGTGCCAGCAGCCCTGCAGGAAAACAGTTGAACACTGAAGCTTTCTTT.